What follows are 23 T cell receptor beta chains derived from one specimen sequenced in a study of OX40 agonist ivuxolimab in advanced cancers. Measured with immunoSEQ multiplex PCR; TCRdb has only the in-frame clones, and not every one. The sample yields 20,000 to 25,000 clones, about 88% seen once. The sample was CD4+ or CD8+ T cells sorted from blood, taken in a trial of the OX40 agonist ivuxolimab. The source is an adult with an advanced solid tumor such as melanoma, head and neck, liver or kidney cancer.

V gene TRBV27 combines with J gene TRBJ1-1; D gene unclear. V dropped 6 bases and J dropped 5 bases, with 19 bases sitting between them. Germline assignment: CDR1 MNHEY and CDR2 SMNVEV (reference sequence). The CDR3 contains 15 residues. The CDR3 sequence: CASRPRSILRTEAFF. Here the CDR3 DNA reads TGTGCCAGCAGACCCCGGTCCATCCTTCGGACTGAAGCTTTCTTT.

The rearrangement uses TRBV29-1 and TRBJ2-2; D gene uncertain. The CDR3 runs 14 residues. Germline lookup yields CDR1 SQVTM and CDR2 ANQGSEA. V dropped 1 base and J dropped 0 bases, with 6 bases sitting between them. CDR3 nucleotides: TGCAGCGTTGAAGGGACGGCGAACACCGGGGAGCTGTTTTTT. Encoded protein: CSVEGTANTGELFF.

J is TRBJ2-1 and V is TRBV5-1; D possibly corresponds to TRBD2 (5 bases). Germline CDR1 SGHRS, CDR2 YFSETQ. V shed 0 bases and J shed 10 bases, with 14 bases lying between them. The CDR3 has 14 amino acids. CDR3 nucleotide sequence: TGCGCCAGCAGCTTGGCGCCTCCGGGGAACGAGCAGTTCTTC. It is translated as CASSLAPPGNEQFF.

The V and J genes are TRBV18 and TRBJ2-1; TRBD2 matches at 9 bases. V trimming: 0 bases; J trimming: 7 bases; junction bases outside the gene matches: 7. The germline V gene has CDR1 KGHSH and CDR2 LQKENI. The CDR3 totals 16 residues. CDR3 amino acids: CASSPPSGGLGNEQFF. Written as DNA, the CDR3 is TGTGCCAGCTCACCACCTAGCGGGGGACTTGGGAATGAGCAGTTCTTC.

The chain has TRBV7-9 and TRBJ2-6; D gene ambiguous. CDR1 is SEHNR, CDR2 FQNEAQ, per germline (reference sequence). V lost 5 bases and J 0 bases, leaving 5 bases between the germline ends. The CDR3 has 14 residues. CDR3 in amino acids: CASSPPSGANVLTF. The DNA of the CDR3 is TGTGCCAGCAGCCCTCCCTCTGGGGCCAACGTCCTGACTTTC.

The V gene is TRBV7-2, the J gene TRBJ2-5; D is ambiguous. V lost 5 bases to trimming and J lost 0 bases, with 7 bases between them. The CDR3 consists of 13 residues. Looked up from germline, CDR1 is SGHTA and CDR2 is FQGNSA. The CDR3 sequence is CASSQQYQETQYF. In DNA form, the CDR3 reads TGTGCCAGCAGCCAGCAGTACCAAGAGACCCAGTACTTC.

This chain connects TRBV30 to TRBJ2-3, with 10 bases lining up with TRBD2. Trimming at V came to 5 bases and at J to 3 bases, leaving 5 bases not matched to a gene. Germline values: CDR1 GTSNPN, CDR2 SVGIG (reference sequence). CDR3 length: 14 residues. Written as DNA, the CDR3 is TGTGCCTGGGAGACTAGCGGGCGAACAGATACGCAGTATTTT. Protein sequence: CAWETSGRTDTQYF.

CDR3 loop: CASEGTSNYEQYF. In DNA, the CDR3 is TGTGCCAGCGAGGGGACTAGCAACTACGAGCAGTACTTC. This chain joins TRBV7-9 and TRBJ2-7; TRBD2 aligns across 9 bases. J gave up 3 bases and V 8 bases, and 5 bases lay outside the gene matches. Germline V CDR1 and CDR2: SEHNR, FQNEAQ (reference sequence). The CDR3 loop spans 13 amino acids.

J is TRBJ2-2 and V is TRBV19, with D perhaps matching TRBD1 or TRBD2 (5 bases each). Germline CDR1 LNHDA, CDR2 SQIVND (reference sequence). The CDR3 runs 14 residues. The germline V and J ends were trimmed by 7 bases and 0 bases, with 9 bases remaining between them. The CDR3 sequence: CASTPGPNTGELFF. The DNA for the CDR3 is TGTGCCAGTACTCCGGGACCGAACACCGGGGAGCTGTTTTTT.

V usage is TRBV5-1 and J usage is TRBJ1-1; the match to TRBD1 covers 12 bases. This CDR3 has 17 residues. V lost 3 bases to trimming and J lost 0 bases; unmatched junction nucleotides: 6. Looked up from germline, CDR1 is SGHRS and CDR2 is YFSETQ. The CDR3 bases are TGCGCCAGCAGCTGGACCGGGACAGGGGGCTTGAACACTGAAGCTTTCTTT. As protein: CASSWTGTGGLNTEAFF.

The rearrangement links TRBV7-2 to TRBJ2-3; 9 nucleotides agree with TRBD2. The CDR3 runs to 13 residues. Per germline, CDR1 SGHTA and CDR2 FQGNSA. J lost 8 bases, V lost 5 bases, and 5 bases had no gene match. The CDR3 here is CASSQAGGSTQYF. Here the CDR3 DNA reads TGTGCCAGCAGCCAAGCGGGGGGATCTACGCAGTATTTT.

The rearrangement links TRBV9 to TRBJ2-3; maybe TRBD1 (6 bases). Germline V gene sequence: CDR1 SGDLS, CDR2 YYNGEE. V dropped 0 bases and J dropped 3 bases, with 11 bases sitting between them. There are 15 residues in the CDR3. The CDR3 here is CASSVEGRGTDTQYF. The CDR3 DNA reads TGTGCCAGCAGCGTAGAGGGCAGGGGTACAGATACGCAGTATTTT.

The chain recombines TRBV7-6 with TRBJ2-1, with a tentative D call TRBD2 (5 bases). Germline CDR1 is SGHVS and CDR2 is FNYEAQ. The length of the CDR3 is 15 residues. Trimming stripped 5 bases from V and 6 bases from J, with 17 bases between. The CDR3 nucleotides are TGTGCCAGCAGCCCACCGGGGTCCACCCGCAATGAGCAGTTCTTC. Amino acids: CASSPPGSTRNEQFF.

This clone came up once. The gene calls are TRBV6-5 and TRBJ2-5; D not resolved. The CDR3 loop spans 15 amino acids. V was shortened by 0 bases and J by 2 bases, with 10 bases between the two germline ends. Germline CDR1 reads MNHEY; CDR2 reads SVGAGI. This CDR3 is CASSYSYSDQETQYF. CDR3 bases: TGTGCCAGCAGTTACTCTTACAGTGATCAAGAGACCCAGTACTTC.

The genes are TRBV4-3 and TRBJ2-3; TRBD2 matches 12 bases. The ends lost 3 bases at V and 4 bases at J; junction bases unmatched: 11. The germline V gene encodes CDR1 LGHNA and CDR2 YSLEER. This CDR3 is 18 amino acids long. DNA of the CDR3: TGCGCCAGCAGCCAGGCTAGCGGGGGGGCTGTATTGGCAGATACGCAGTATTTT. Translating it yields CASSQASGGAVLADTQYF.

This chain links TRBV28 with TRBJ1-4, with D perhaps TRBD1 (6 bases). The CDR3 has 14 residues. V lost 5 bases to trimming and J lost 4 bases, with 11 bases between them. Per the germline V gene, CDR1 is MDHEN and CDR2 is SYDVKM. The CDR3 here is CASSRQVVNEKLFF. CDR3 nucleotides: TGTGCCAGCAGTAGACAGGTAGTTAATGAAAAACTGTTTTTT.

The chain is built from TRBV5-4 and TRBJ2-2, with a weak D call TRBD2 (6 bases). CDR3 length: 16 amino acids. Per the germline V gene, CDR1 is SGHNT and CDR2 is YYREEE (reference sequence). Trimming removed 4 bases from V and 0 bases from J, with 13 bases in between. The DNA of the CDR3 is TGTGCCAGCAGCGTAGACGGGGGTTCGAACACCGGGGAGCTGTTTTTT. Translated: CASSVDGGSNTGELFF.

The chain uses TRBV30 and TRBJ1-3; D is unresolved. The germline V gene encodes CDR1 GTSNPN and CDR2 SVGIG (reference sequence). V was cut by 4 bases and J by 3 bases, with 10 bases left in between. The CDR3 is 13 amino acids. The CDR3 nucleotides are TGTGCCTGGATGGCTCAAGGTGGAAACACCATATATTTT. It specifies CAWMAQGGNTIYF.

The rearrangement links TRBV6-5 to TRBJ1-6, with TRBD1 identical over 7 bases. Germline V gene sequence: CDR1 MNHEY, CDR2 SVGAGI. The CDR3 totals 14 residues. Trimming cost V 5 bases and J 4 bases; bases outside gene matches: 2. The CDR3 here is CASSPQGYNSPLHF. The CDR3 nucleotides are TGTGCCAGCAGTCCACAGGGGTATAATTCACCCCTCCACTTT.

The chain is built from TRBV21-1 and TRBJ1-1; the table names TRBD1, a call not compared with the DNA. TRBV21-1 represents a pseudogene. The CDR3 runs to 15 residues. The CDR3 nucleotides are TGTGCCAGCAGGACAGGGGGCGACCCCACCCGGGGCGCTTTCTTT. It codes for CASRTGGDPTRGAFF.

The rearrangement uses TRBV7-9 and TRBJ2-5; unclear D gene. CDR3 size: 10 residues. V shed 1 base and J shed 10 bases, with 4 bases lying between them. CDR1 is SEHNR, CDR2 FQNEAQ, per germline (reference sequence). The CDR3 sequence is CASSLGVQYF. CDR3 DNA: TGTGCCAGCAGCTTAGGTGTCCAGTACTTC.

The chain carries TRBV7-2 and TRBJ1-1; TRBD1 matches 7 bases. This CDR3 contains 14 residues. Germline assignment: CDR1 SGHTA and CDR2 FQGNSA. V lost 1 base and J lost 8; bases outside the gene matches: 7. The CDR3 sequence: CASSLGPGQTEAFF. DNA of the CDR3: TGTGCCAGCAGCTTAGGACCGGGACAGACAGAAGCTTTCTTT.

V and J are TRBV5-6 and TRBJ1-1; maybe TRBD1 (5 bases). CDR1 is SGHDT and CDR2 is YYEEEE in the germline V gene. V gave up 2 bases and J gave up 7 bases, with 12 bases separating them. The CDR3 sequence is 13 residues long. The CDR3 loop reads CASSFKAGSEAFF. CDR3 DNA: TGTGCCAGCAGCTTCAAAGCAGGGAGTGAAGCTTTCTTT. The full variable domain, rest sourced from reference TRBV5-6 and TRBJ1-1, is DAGVTQSPTHLIKTRGQQVTLRCSPKSGHDTVSWYQQALGQGPQFIFQYYEEEERQRGNFPDRFSGHQFPNYSSELNVNALLLGDSALYLCASSFKAGSEAFFGQGTRLTVV.